This T cell receptor beta chain was recovered during a study of T cell changes during pregnancy in multiple sclerosis (dated by TCRdb to the late 2010s). Study-level background: Changes in the T cell repertoire over the course of pregnancy were examined in this study in women with multiple sclerosis.

In the case of this clone: No antigen is known for it. Base qualities were left out, and no much larger clone turns up one base away.

Trimmed from V: 7 bases; trimmed from J: 8 bases; junction bases lacking a gene match: 8. From its cysteine to its phenylalanine, the CDR3 spans 13 amino acids. The kept DNA is CDR3 alone, 39 bases in frame from the first base. Reading the germline V gene gives CDR1 SGHRS and CDR2 YFSETQ. Receptors were amplified or captured by the immunoSEQ multiplex PCR assay. Here the immuneACCESS table is served through TCRdb, limited to in-frame sequences with V and J called. Missing clones are a known gap in these copies; in checked studies unresolved V genes cover under half, and the rest lacks a known reason. A total of about 43,000 clones appear in this sample, 85% to 90% of them only once. The ten largest make up roughly 4.5% of the sample.

Here the chain combines TRBV5-1 and TRBJ2-1; TRBD1 aligns with 8 central bases. The TCR was taken from a female donor in good health, enrolled as a control in a pregnancy study. The sequenced sample was peripheral blood, obtained in the second trimester of pregnancy. The CDR3 in this case is CASRQGASDEQFF. In nucleotide form, the sequence is TGCGCCAGCCGGCAGGGGGCCTCGGATGAGCAGTTCTTC.